This T cell receptor beta chain was recovered during a study of regulatory T cells in long-lasting Graves disease (dated by TCRdb to the early 2020s). With regard to the full study: Patients with newly diagnosed Graves' disease had been on antithyroid drugs for under 3 months. Peripheral blood TCR sequencing and RNA sequencing compared persistent Graves' disease patients with newly diagnosed Graves' disease patients. The study took place in China and was registered as a clinical trial. A total of around 35 samples underwent TCR sequencing, from roughly 13 patients with persistent Graves' disease and 20 or so patients with newly diagnosed Graves' disease. The full study reports these points: The authors noted that the small sample size was a limitation that may lower accuracy. TRBV28, TRBJ1-2 and TRBJ2-5 were preferentially used in persistent disease, while TRBV20-1 and TRBJ2-1 were favored in newly diagnosed disease. Because the primary lesion, thyroid tissue, could not be accessed, the study looked at peripheral blood alone. Compared with newly diagnosed patients, patients with persistent Graves' disease had lower TCR Shannon entropy and fewer highly expanded clones, which suggests clonal expansion. Persistent patients shared more public clonotypes among themselves (around 2,800) than newly diagnosed patients did (more than 950). Sequencing and analysis were limited to the TCR beta chain.

The CDR3 has 12 amino acids, counting the end cysteine and phenylalanine. Just CDR3 DNA is preserved here, 36 bases in frame from base 1. V lost 5 bases and J lost 4 bases; the stretch between them is 9 bases long. At least ten counts were recorded for this clonotype. Its antigen target is currently unknown. No base quality values were provided; no much bigger clone lies one nucleotide off. The library was made by multiplex PCR. Data came from an Illumina HiSeq 4000. To build TCR beta libraries, CDR3 regions were amplified by Arm-PCR using iRepertoire HTBI primers. Before sequencing, the PCR products went through gel purification. As for how the authors treated the data: Gene usage analysis of CDR3 amino acid clonotypes relied on the 55 to 80 TRBV and 14 TRBJ segments identified across samples. COPE and FqMerger were used to merge the filtered high-quality paired reads into contigs. BLAST was used to align contigs to IMGT TRBV, TRBD and TRBJ reference genes, and CDR3 was defined according to IMGT. Clonotypes above 0.1% frequency were classified as highly expanded clones. Repertoire diversity was measured by Shannon entropy, and V-J evenness by the Gini coefficient. Clonotypes shared by more than one individual were considered public. TCRdb's own reprocessing of the public reads used fastp at Q25 and MiXCR and kept productive beta chains. Identical CDR3 protein sequences are pooled into one entry, listed with their most common genes and DNA. The V and J calls and clone size are TCRdb's, not the authors'. In this sample the table shows roughly 500,000 distinct CDR3 sequences, less than 15% of which occur a single time. The ten largest clones capture about 10% of the sample.

The time point tag for this specimen amounts to: newly diagnosed GD, antithyroid drugs for less than 3 months. For both TCR sequencing and RNA sequencing, RNA was extracted from PBMCs using TRIzol. The diagnosis of Graves' disease was made according to American Thyroid Association guidelines. Patients were recruited from an endocrinology department in Xi'an, China. Each patient gave around 9.2 milliliters of peripheral blood, collected in an EDTA anticoagulant tube. Ficoll Paque Plus density gradient separation was used to isolate PBMCs, and no further T cell sorting was performed. An Agilent 2100 Bioanalyzer and agarose gel were used to check RNA quality, and a NanoDrop 2000 was used to measure RNA concentration. This same sample was also taken into another study, of T cells in Graves' hyperthyroidism and ophthalmopathy. The second study also describes: Stable Graves' hyperthyroidism was defined as no progression to ophthalmopathy during 18 months of follow-up. Hyperthyroidism patients were newly diagnosed, with disease duration under 2 months, and aged 18 to 65 years. Patients with uncontrolled infections, other autoimmune diseases, pregnancy or lactation were excluded. Clinical symptoms, serum thyroxine and TRAb, thyroid ultrasound, and orbital computed tomography formed the basis for the diagnoses. A first-round RT-PCR of the TCR CDR3 used the HTBI primer set with the Qiagen OneStep RT-PCR kit. Blood samples also contained most of the expanded thyroid clonotypes (frequency above 0.001), which suggests that blood repertoires may reflect thyroid immune responses. A model built on a 13 V-J signature distinguished ophthalmopathy from stable hyperthyroidism, reaching around 88% sensitivity and about 81% specificity in cross-validation and 80%/75% in testing. In validation, progression to ophthalmopathy was predicted by the model with almost 71% sensitivity and roughly 76% specificity, a median of roughly six months before onset. A discovery cohort of around 100 patients, about 40 with Graves' ophthalmopathy and approximately 55 with stable Graves' hyperthyroidism, was used to find distinguishing TCR V-J signatures. Prospective prediction of ophthalmopathy was tested in an independent validation cohort consisting of fewer than 20 hyperthyroidism patients and around 16 patients who later progressed to ophthalmopathy. The 100 discovery patients were randomly divided into training and test sets at a 7:3 ratio. The study also compared thyroid tissue and blood T-cell repertoires from about 6 Graves' hyperthyroidism patients. After sampling, hyperthyroidism patients received methimazole starting at 30 mg daily, and ophthalmopathy patients received high-dose intravenous methylprednisolone. A second multiplex PCR round built the libraries, followed by size selection and purification. The libraries were sequenced on an Illumina HiSeq2000 using paired-end 100 bp reads. SOAPnuke was used to process the raw data, removing reads that contained adapters or uncalled bases, had a mean Phred below 15, or lacked an exact match to the constant primer or identifier. High-quality paired reads were merged with COPE v1.2.5, and unique nucleotide sequences were defined as clonotypes. Clonotypes were aligned to IMGT TRBV, TRBD and TRBJ reference segments using MiTCR v1.1. Only V-J combinations with frequency above 0.0001, covering 99% to 99.2% of repertoires, were analysed. The TCS score was defined as F50 (clonal expansion) divided by E x V (chaos), with BLOSUM62-based TCRdist calculated between CDR3 peptides within each V-J. Welch's t-statistics and random forest reduced 500 to 550 V-J features to 10 to 15, which were used in a naive Bayes classifier (R e1071). Sample size was not statistically predetermined, and blinding of investigators to group allocation was not performed. The paper describes TCR Vbeta CDR3 sequencing of around 130 peripheral blood samples, made up of about 41 ophthalmopathy patients, around 78 hyperthyroidism patients and roughly 17 progressor patients.

This material consisted of peripheral blood mononuclear cells (PBMCs), taken at new diagnosis, from a patient treated with antithyroid drugs. The chain is assembled from TRBV12-3 or TRBV12-4 and TRBJ2-7, with the identity of the D gene unclear. The TCR comes from a man aged 25-45 years with Graves disease. Donor details come from another sample of the same person, matched by shared clones. The CDR3 protein: CASSGDGYEQYF. The DNA reads TGTGCCAGCAGTGGAGACGGGTACGAGCAGTACTTC.